This passage covers 31 T cell receptor beta chains from one sample sequenced in a study of CD8+ T cells in alopecia areata. The treatment is: oral pan-JAK inhibitor, 5-10 mg twice daily. As the sequencing template, cDNA was produced by extracting RNA and reverse transcribing it. The data were produced by immunoSEQ multiplex PCR, yet TCRdb's version contains in-frame clones alone and is incomplete. The sample carries about 190,000 clones, 60% to 70% recorded once. The sequenced sample was CD4+ T cells sorted from blood, obtained at week 4, from a patient treated with tofacitinib. The receptor set was obtained from a human donor with alopecia areata.

The V and J genes are TRBV5-6 and TRBJ2-7, with 12 bases that match TRBD2. V gave up 5 bases and J gave up 1 base; unmatched junction bases: 4. From germline, CDR1 is SGHDT and CDR2 YYEEEE. The CDR3 is 15 amino acids. The CDR3 DNA sequence: TGTGCCAGCAGGTCTAGCGGGAGGGGATCCTACGAGCAGTACTTC. Amino acids: CASRSSGRGSYEQYF.

In its sample, this clone was seen a few times. CDR3 sequence reads: CSVEDPQGPRDTQYF. The DNA of the CDR3 is TGCAGCGTTGAAGATCCCCAGGGACCAAGGGATACGCAGTATTTT. The chain combines TRBV29-1 with TRBJ2-3; D tentatively reads TRBD1 or TRBD2 (5 bases each). The CDR3 loop spans 15 amino acids. Germline V lookup: CDR1 SQVTM, CDR2 ANQGSEA. The V end was cut by 0 bases, the J end by 6 bases, with 16 bases between.

This clone was seen more than once but under ten times. The genes are TRBV7-2 and TRBJ2-1; 15 bases line up with TRBD2. The J segment lost 8 bases and the V segment lost 1 base, leaving 6 bases of the junction unmatched. The CDR3 runs 17 residues. From germline, CDR1 is SGHTA and CDR2 FQGNSA. The CDR3 here is CASSLVGTSGRWYEQFF. The DNA for the CDR3 is TGTGCCAGCAGCTTAGTAGGGACTAGCGGGAGGTGGTATGAGCAGTTCTTC.

The chain is built from TRBV11-1 and TRBJ2-1, with TRBD2 matching over 12 bases. J gave up 10 bases and V 5 bases, and 9 bases lay outside the gene matches. The V gene's germline CDR1 is SGHAT and CDR2 FQDESV (reference sequence). The CDR3 is 15 amino acids. CDR3 region: CASSRTSGAGGEQFF. In DNA, the CDR3 is TGTGCCAGCAGCCGGACTAGCGGGGCCGGGGGGGAGCAGTTCTTC.

The chain joins TRBV5-1 to TRBJ1-1, with D uncertain. In germline, CDR1 is SGHRS, CDR2 YFSETQ. The length of the CDR3 is 14 residues. V lost 4 bases, J lost 0 bases, and 10 bases lay in between. The CDR3 loop reads CASSAAWVNTEAFF. The DNA for the CDR3 is TGCGCCAGCAGCGCCGCTTGGGTGAACACTGAAGCTTTCTTT.

The rearrangement joins TRBV29-1 to TRBJ1-2; D ambiguous. There are 12 residues in the CDR3. The V and J ends lost 5 bases and 0 bases respectively, with 7 bases between them. Germline CDR1 and CDR2: SQVTM and ANQGSEA. CDR3 DNA: TGCAGCGTTCCGCACACTAACTATGGCTACACCTTC. It codes for CSVPHTNYGYTF.

The gene calls are TRBV30 and TRBJ2-7; TRBD1 agrees at 9 bases. The germline V gene has CDR1 GTSNPN and CDR2 SVGIG (reference sequence). The CDR3 extends over 16 amino acids. Trimming at V came to 2 bases and at J to 6 bases, leaving 14 bases not matched to a gene. In nucleotides, the CDR3 is TGTGCCTGGAGTTCAGCTTTCGGGACAGGGCTCTCCGAGCAGTACTTC. This gives the protein CAWSSAFGTGLSEQYF.

The V and J genes are TRBV27 and TRBJ1-2; 8 nucleotides agree with TRBD1. Germline-derived CDR1 and CDR2 are MNHEY and SMNVEV (reference sequence). This CDR3 has 14 amino acids. With 6 bases clipped from V and 4 bases from J, the junction kept 7 bases outside the gene matches. CDR3 sequence (DNA): TGTGCCAGCAGACTAACCGGGACAGGCTATGGCTACACCTTC. Translation: CASRLTGTGYGYTF.

The chain employs TRBV5-6 and TRBJ2-3; D is undetermined. Trimming removed 0 bases at V and 4 bases at J, with 9 bases between. The CDR3 covers 14 residues. Germline CDR1 SGHDT, CDR2 YYEEEE. DNA for the CDR3: TGTGCCAGCAGCTTGGGGCTCCGGGCAGATACGCAGTATTTT. It yields the protein CASSLGLRADTQYF.

This clone has just one count. This chain links TRBV6-1 with TRBJ2-7, with a weak D call TRBD1 (5 bases). This CDR3 comprises 13 residues. Germline values: CDR1 MNHNS, CDR2 SASEGT. Trimming cost V 11 bases and J 5 bases, with 19 bases left between them. The CDR3 DNA reads as TGTGCCTCCCGGGCTGCAGGGCGCAACGAGCAGTACTTC. Its translation is CASRAAGRNEQYF.

V gene TRBV7-2 combines with J gene TRBJ2-7, with 9 bases that match TRBD2. The ends lost 5 bases at V and 6 bases at J; junction bases unmatched: 14. CDR3 length equals 16 residues. CDR1 is SGHTA and CDR2 is FQGNSA in the germline V gene. The CDR3 region has the DNA TGTGCCAGCAGCCCAACCTCGGGAGCGGGAGGAGGCGAGCAGTACTTC. Protein sequence: CASSPTSGAGGGEQYF. Full variable domain (remainder filled in from reference TRBV7-2 and TRBJ2-7): GAGVSQSPSNKVTEKGKDVELRCDPISGHTALYWYRQSLGQGLEFLIYFQGNSAPDKSGLPSDRFSAERTGGSVSTLTIQRTQQEDSAVYLCASSPTSGAGGGEQYFGPGTRLTVT.

The chain joins TRBV5-1 to TRBJ2-7; either TRBD1 or TRBD2 may fit D (7 bases each). This CDR3 comprises 15 residues. Trimming took off 0 bases at V and 4 bases at J, with 14 bases between the two ends. Germline assignment: CDR1 SGHRS and CDR2 YFSETQ. CDR3 amino acids: CASSLVGTAGYEQYF. In DNA, the CDR3 is TGCGCCAGCAGCTTGGTCGGGACAGCGGGATACGAGCAGTACTTC. Drawing the rest from reference TRBV5-1 and TRBJ2-7, the complete variable domain is KAGVTQTPRYLIKTRGQQVTLSCSPISGHRSVSWYQQTPGQGLQFLFEYFSETQRNKGNFPGRFSGRQFSNSRSEMNVSTLELGDSALYLCASSLVGTAGYEQYFGPGTRLTVT.

The CDR3 here is CSVEWRRKNTEAFF. The CDR3 region has the DNA TGCAGCGTTGAATGGCGCAGGAAGAACACTGAAGCTTTCTTT. V usage is TRBV29-1 and J usage is TRBJ1-1; D is undetermined. The CDR3 is made up of 14 amino acids. V lost 2 bases, J lost 1 base, and 11 bases lay in between. Germline lookup yields CDR1 SQVTM and CDR2 ANQGSEA.

This clone was picked up a small number of times. This chain uses TRBV30 with TRBJ2-3, with 8 nucleotides matching TRBD2. The CDR3 covers 13 residues. Per the germline V gene, CDR1 is GTSNPN and CDR2 is SVGIG (reference sequence). Germline trimming cut 3 bases from V and 1 base from J; bases unmatched to any gene: 0. The CDR3 loop reads CAWRREGTDTQYF. The CDR3 coding sequence is TGTGCCTGGAGGCGGGAGGGCACAGATACGCAGTATTTT.

The chain joins TRBV27 to TRBJ2-1, with 7 bases aligning to TRBD2. After removal of 2 bases from V and 5 bases from J, the junction contained 3 bases not matched to a gene. The CDR3 runs to 14 residues. Germline V gene sequence: CDR1 MNHEY, CDR2 SMNVEV (reference sequence). The CDR3 bases are TGTGCCAGCAGTTTAGCGGGAGAAGACAATGAGCAGTTCTTC. The encoded protein is CASSLAGEDNEQFF.

This clone showed up just a few times. This chain uses TRBV11-2 with TRBJ2-1; D is uncertain. Trimming pared 1 base from V and 10 bases from J, leaving 8 bases between. The CDR3 loop spans 12 amino acids. CDR1 is SGHAT, CDR2 FQNNGV, per germline. CDR3 in amino acids: CASSLGPREQFF. For the CDR3, the DNA is TGTGCCAGCAGCTTAGGCCCTCGAGAGCAGTTCTTC.

CDR3 sequence (DNA): TGCAGTGCCGCGCTCCAAGAGACCCAGTACTTC. Translating gives CSAALQETQYF. The chain is built from TRBV20-1 and TRBJ2-5; D remains unclear. The CDR3 has 11 residues. Germline lookup yields CDR1 DFQATT and CDR2 SNEGSKA (reference sequence). Trimming cost V 6 bases and J 1 base, with 6 bases left between them.

J is TRBJ2-5 and V is TRBV5-1; 13 bases fit TRBD2. The DNA end lines up better with TRBJ2-7; the J call may be wrong. Germline-derived CDR1 and CDR2 are SGHRS and YFSETQ. This CDR3 has 15 amino acids. CDR3 in DNA: TGCGCCAGCAGCGTGGGACTAGCGGGGTCCTACGAGCAGTACTTC. Residues: CASSVGLAGSYEQYF.

The chain couples TRBV29-1 to TRBJ2-7; D is ambiguous. This CDR3 region has 12 residues. CDR1 is SQVTM and CDR2 is ANQGSEA in the germline V gene. Trimming stripped 6 bases from V and 4 bases from J, with 13 bases between. In nucleotides, the CDR3 is TGCAGCGTCGGTTCCCCTCTATACGAGCAGTACTTC. Protein: CSVGSPLYEQYF.

V and J are TRBV7-9 and TRBJ2-3; D is unclear. Deletions cut 1 base from V and 0 bases from J, with 5 bases between. This CDR3 has 14 amino acids. Germline V gene data show CDR1 as SEHNR and CDR2 as FQNEAQ (reference sequence). The CDR3 protein is CASSLGLSTDTQYF. DNA for the CDR3: TGTGCCAGCAGCTTAGGCTTGAGCACAGATACGCAGTATTTT.

The chain has TRBV5-6 and TRBJ1-4; perhaps TRBD1 as D (5 bases). This CDR3 is 14 amino acids long. The ends were cut back, 4 bases at V and 2 bases at J, with 9 bases in the middle. Germline CDR1 and CDR2: SGHDT and YYEEEE. The CDR3 DNA is TGTGCCAGCAGCAAAGGGGACACTAATGAAAAACTGTTTTTT. Amino acids: CASSKGDTNEKLFF.

This chain links TRBV29-1 with TRBJ1-3, with a weak D call TRBD1 (6 bases). V dropped 0 bases and J dropped 1 base, with 13 bases sitting between them. The germline V gene encodes CDR1 SQVTM and CDR2 ANQGSEA. The CDR3 length is 16 residues. CDR3 DNA: TGCAGCGTTGAAGATCTCGGGGGGGCATCTGGAAACACCATATATTTT. This sequence encodes CSVEDLGGASGNTIYF.

This clone was detected ten times or more. The V and J genes are TRBV5-5 and TRBJ2-1, with TRBD2 matching over 16 bases. Per germline, CDR1 SGHKS and CDR2 YYEKEE (reference sequence). The CDR3 is made up of 17 amino acids. With V trimmed by 3 bases and J by 6 bases, 6 bases remained unmatched. CDR3 sequence (DNA): TGTGCCAGCAGCTGGGGACTAGCGGGAGGGGGACGCAATGAGCAGTTCTTC. Translating gives CASSWGLAGGGRNEQFF.

The genes are TRBV6-5 and TRBJ1-3, with D unclear. CDR1 is MNHEY and CDR2 is SVGAGI in the germline V gene. V was shortened by 5 bases and J by 0 bases, with 5 bases between the two germline ends. CDR3 length equals 13 residues. CDR3 protein: CASSPDSGNTIYF. CDR3 coding DNA: TGTGCCAGCAGTCCGGACTCTGGAAACACCATATATTTT.

V usage is TRBV7-2 and J usage is TRBJ2-6; D not resolved. This CDR3 comprises 15 residues. Germline V gives CDR1 SGHTA, CDR2 FQGNSA. Trimming removed 0 bases at V and 0 bases at J, with 3 bases between. This CDR3 reads CASSLAVSGANVLTF. The CDR3 DNA sequence: TGTGCCAGCAGCTTAGCTGTCTCTGGGGCCAACGTCCTGACTTTC.

This rearrangement joins TRBV30 to TRBJ1-4; D is uncertain. The ends were cut back, 0 bases at V and 8 bases at J, with 13 bases in the middle. The V gene's germline CDR1 is GTSNPN and CDR2 SVGIG (reference sequence). The CDR3 is made up of 14 amino acids. CDR3 DNA sequence: TGTGCCTGGAGTGTTTCCGGGGTTGGCGAAAAACTGTTTTTT. It is translated as CAWSVSGVGEKLFF.

The chain uses TRBV2 and TRBJ1-1; D unclear. The V end was cut by 7 bases, the J end by 4 bases, with 16 bases between. Looked up from germline, CDR1 is SNHLY and CDR2 is FYNNEI. The CDR3 has 14 residues. This CDR3 reads CASISPRLSTEAFF. In DNA form, the CDR3 reads TGTGCCAGCATCTCTCCACGATTGTCCACTGAAGCTTTCTTT.

The genes are TRBV6-5 and TRBJ2-2, with TRBD2 matching over 9 bases. The trim removed 8 bases at V and 3 bases at J, leaving 7 bases unmatched. Germline CDR1 MNHEY, CDR2 SVGAGI. This CDR3 is built from 15 residues. The CDR3 sequence: CASRMVAGDTGELFF. CDR3 DNA sequence: TGTGCCAGCCGGATGGTAGCGGGAGACACCGGGGAGCTGTTTTTT.

The V and J genes are TRBV2 and TRBJ2-2, with 11 bases identical to TRBD2. Germline V gives CDR1 SNHLY, CDR2 FYNNEI. Germline trimming cut 3 bases from V and 7 bases from J; bases unmatched to any gene: 7. The CDR3 runs 16 residues. The DNA of the CDR3 is TGTGCCAGCAGTGACGAGAATGGACTAGCGGGCGGGGAGCTGTTTTTT. It yields the protein CASSDENGLAGGELFF.

V usage is TRBV7-8 and J usage is TRBJ2-3; perhaps TRBD2 as D (5 bases). Trimming took 8 bases from V and 4 from J, leaving 16 bases between them. Germline assignment: CDR1 SGHVS and CDR2 FQNEAQ. The CDR3 runs 14 residues. This chain's CDR3 is CASCWGVRADTQYF. CDR3 DNA: TGTGCCAGCTGTTGGGGAGTAAGGGCAGATACGCAGTATTTT.

The chain is built from TRBV2 and TRBJ2-2; weak D call: TRBD2 (5 bases). V dropped 6 bases and J dropped 6 bases, with 8 bases sitting between them. CDR1 and CDR2 from the germline V gene are SNHLY and FYNNEI. The CDR3 runs 12 residues. The CDR3 loop is CASRRVPGELFF. The CDR3 DNA sequence: TGTGCCAGCAGGAGGGTTCCCGGGGAGCTGTTTTTT.